Given below is one T cell receptor (beta chain) in context. It has no known antigen specificity. Base-call qualities are not available, and no considerably larger clone is one nucleotide away. Participants in the prospective study were enrolled through a virtual design, were aged 18 to 89 years, and lived in roughly 24 United States geographic areas. In the prospective study, participants were assigned to cohorts based on the clinical history participants reported in a screening survey and a study questionnaire. In the prospective study, whole blood, serum and a nasopharyngeal or oropharyngeal swab were collected from each participant by mobile phlebotomists. Additional blood draws and questionnaires over an approximately two-month period could optionally be provided by prospective study participants. Before DNA extraction, prospective study blood samples were shipped either frozen or at room temperature.

TCRbeta CDR3 regions were amplified from genomic DNA by means of the immunoSEQ Assay, a bias-controlled multiplex PCR. Per the source publication's procedure: The number of nucleated cells in each sample was estimated by amplification of reference gene primers within the assay. To quantify the absolute abundance of each unique TCRbeta CDR3 rearrangement, sequence reads were collapsed and filtered. For each sample, productive Simpson clonality was calculated as the square root of Simpson's diversity index over productive rearrangements. Drawn from immuneACCESS, this table holds only the in-frame rearrangements with V and J called that TCRdb kept. Clones are partly lost; checked studies trace under half to an unresolved V gene and leave the rest unexplained. Clone size and the V and J calls come from that table; the DNA yielded D and trimming. This sample holds some 270,000 clones; around 89% were observed only once. The ten largest clones represent about 4% of the sample.

The sample is drawn from a study of blood T cell repertoires in COVID-19 (TCRdb year 2020). Study-wide context: The collaborator samples originated in the United States, Italy and Spain and spanned the acute and convalescent phases of COVID-19. The material from the prospective study consisted of cDNA or gDNA derived from T cells, B-cell-depleted T cells, or PBMCs. Subjects who had been exposed to COVID-19, were actively infected with it, or had recovered from it provided the deeply sampled blood TCRbeta repertoires that made up the dataset. The repertoires were released in a freely available public database meant as a resource for research on the immune response to SARS-CoV-2. The samples were drawn from two sources: the first 160 participants of the ongoing ImmuneRACE study, and about 1,300 subjects contributed by 6 global collaborators. A de-identified subject ID, COVID-19 status, age in years and sex were almost always included in the sample metadata. Where available, HLA class I and class II types were taken from metadata supplied by the sample provider and were not determined by assay-based typing.

CDR1 and CDR2, per the germline V gene (reference sequence), are GTSNPN and SVGIG. V sheds 4 bases and J sheds 5 bases, leaving 5 bases between their ends. From the cysteine through the phenylalanine, the CDR3 covers 11 amino acids. Only the CDR3 region is kept as DNA, spanning 33 bases read in frame from base 1. What the authors observed across the whole study: Clinical and demographic metadata were provided uncurated, with the amount varying by source and participant.

The sequenced material came from PBMCs or T cells enriched from blood (not recorded which). This clonotype was sampled from a woman in her 30s with acute COVID-19. The chain joins TRBV30 to TRBJ1-4, with the D gene not confidently named. The bases are TGTGCCTGGACAGCGAATGAAAAACTGTTTTTT. Its amino acids are CAWTANEKLFF. The CDR3 plus the reference TRBV30 and TRBJ1-4 genes for the other parts give the full variable domain: SQTIHQWPATLVQPVGSPLSLECTVEGTSNPNLYWYRQAAGRGLQLLFYSVGIGQISSEVPQNLSASRPQDRQFILSSKKLLLSDSGFYLCAWTANEKLFFGSGTQLSVL.